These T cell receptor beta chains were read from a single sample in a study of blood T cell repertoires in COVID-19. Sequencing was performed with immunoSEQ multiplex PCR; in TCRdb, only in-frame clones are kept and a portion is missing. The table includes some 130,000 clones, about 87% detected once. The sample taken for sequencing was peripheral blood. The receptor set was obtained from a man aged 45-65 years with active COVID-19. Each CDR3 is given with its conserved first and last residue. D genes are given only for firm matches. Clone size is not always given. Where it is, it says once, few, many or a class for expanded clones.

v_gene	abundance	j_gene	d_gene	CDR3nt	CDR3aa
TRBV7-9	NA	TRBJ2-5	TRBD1	TGTGCCAGCAGCCGACAGGGATTGGGAGAGACCCAGTACTTC	CASSRQGLGETQYF
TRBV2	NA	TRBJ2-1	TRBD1	TGTGCCAGCAGGGACAGGGGTTACTACAATGAGCAGTTCTTC	CASRDRGYYNEQFF
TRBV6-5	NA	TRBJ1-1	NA	TGTGCCAGCAGCGTCGAGACTTACACTGAAGCTTTCTTT	CASSVETYTEAFF
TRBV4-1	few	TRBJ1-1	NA	TGCGCCAGCAGACAGACCTTCAGGGAGAACACTGAAGCTTTCTTT	CASRQTFRENTEAFF
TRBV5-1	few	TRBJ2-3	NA	TGCGCCAGCAGCTTAGGGCGGGCCGCTAGCACAGATACGCAGTATTTT	CASSLGRAASTDTQYF
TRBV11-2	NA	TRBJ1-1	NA	TGTGCCAGCAGCTTATCCATTCCTGAAGCTTTCTTT	CASSLSIPEAFF
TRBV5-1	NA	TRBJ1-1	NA	TGCGCCAGCAGCTTGACTGGAGGGGGGGTTTTTGCTGAAGCTTTCTTT	CASSLTGGGVFAEAFF
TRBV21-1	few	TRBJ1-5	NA	TGTGCCAGCACCAACATATTTTTCGATTGGCGGGGCAATCAGCCCCAGCATTTT	CASTNIFFDWRGNQPQHF
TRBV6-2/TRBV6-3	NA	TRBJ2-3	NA	TGTGCCAGCAGTTACGGGGGGGCCGCAGATACGCAGTATTTT	CASSYGGAADTQYF
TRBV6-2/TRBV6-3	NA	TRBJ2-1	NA	TGTGCCAGCAGCCGAACCGGGACAAGCTACAATGAGCAGTTCTTC	CASSRTGTSYNEQFF
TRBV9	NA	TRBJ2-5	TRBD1	TGTGCCAGCAGCCCCAGGGGACAGGGGGGAGAGACCCAGTACTTC	CASSPRGQGGETQYF
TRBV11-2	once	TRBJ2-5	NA	TGTGCCAGCAGCCGACCGGGACTCTCGAAGGAGACCCAGTACTTC	CASSRPGLSKETQYF
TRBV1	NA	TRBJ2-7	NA	TGCACCAGCAGCCAAGCTCTCTCCTACGAGCAGTACTTC	CTSSQALSYEQYF
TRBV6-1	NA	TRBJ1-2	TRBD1	TGTGCCAGCAGTGACCGGGACAGGGCTTCTGGCTACACCTTC	CASSDRDRASGYTF
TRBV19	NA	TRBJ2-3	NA	TGTGCCAGTAGTATCCGGGTCGCCCCAGATACGCAGTATTTT	CASSIRVAPDTQYF
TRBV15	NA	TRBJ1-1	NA	TGTGCCACCAGCAGAGTGGAGGGTGAAGCTTTCTTT	CATSRVEGEAFF
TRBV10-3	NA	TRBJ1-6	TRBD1	TGTGCCATCAGTGGAGGGACAGCATCAACCCTCCACTTT	CAISGGTASTLHF
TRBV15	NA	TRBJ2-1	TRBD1	TGTGCCACCAGCAGAACTCAGGGGGCCTCGTTCTTC	CATSRTQGASFF
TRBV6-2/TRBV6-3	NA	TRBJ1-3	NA	TGTGCCAGCAGTTACTCGAGTCTGGGAAACACCATATATTTT	CASSYSSLGNTIYF
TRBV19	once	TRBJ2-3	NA	NA	CASTSGMTDTQYF
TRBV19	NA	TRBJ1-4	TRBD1	TGTGCCAGTAGTCCGACAGGGGCTAATGAAAAACTGTTTTTT	CASSPTGANEKLFF
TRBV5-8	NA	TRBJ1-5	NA	TGTGCCAGCAGCTGGGGGGTGGATCAGCCCCAGCATTTT	CASSWGVDQPQHF
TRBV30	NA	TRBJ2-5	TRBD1	TGTGCCTGGAGTTCCCAGACAGGGTTCCAAGAGACCCAGTACTTC	CAWSSQTGFQETQYF